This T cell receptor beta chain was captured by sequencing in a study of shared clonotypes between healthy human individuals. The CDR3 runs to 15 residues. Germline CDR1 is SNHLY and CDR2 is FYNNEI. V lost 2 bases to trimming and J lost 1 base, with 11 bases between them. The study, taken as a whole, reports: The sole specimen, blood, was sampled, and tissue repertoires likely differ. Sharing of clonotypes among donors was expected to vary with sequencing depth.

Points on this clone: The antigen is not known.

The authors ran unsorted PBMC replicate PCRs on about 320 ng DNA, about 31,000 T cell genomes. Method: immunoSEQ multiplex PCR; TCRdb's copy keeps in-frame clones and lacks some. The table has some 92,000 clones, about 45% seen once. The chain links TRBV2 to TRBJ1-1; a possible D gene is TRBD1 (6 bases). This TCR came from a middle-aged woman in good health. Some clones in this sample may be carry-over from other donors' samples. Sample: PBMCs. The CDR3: CASSESGQPNTEAFF. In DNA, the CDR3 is TGTGCCAGCAGTGAAAGTGGACAGCCGAACACTGAAGCTTTCTTT.